In this sample, the clone carrying this T cell receptor beta chain turned up a few times. Its matching antigen is unknown. The data belong to a study of T cell repertoires in cytomegalovirus infection. Study overall: Public TCR beta signatures were indicative of both CMV infection and a matching HLA type. Study-level findings and limits: Frequencies of public TCR beta families were cumulated, and this identified carriers of CMV plus the relevant HLA. The study found HLA-C-restricted CMV-specific TCR beta clonotypes dominating the ex vivo response.

TCRdb used MiXCR to reprocess the reads, holding one entry per CDR3 protein. The sample records around 550,000 distinct CDR3 sequences, 26% being singletons. The specimen was PBMCs. The receptor's source is a human donor in good health (CMV status not recorded). Some clones in this sample may be carry-over from other donors' samples.

The CDR3 coding sequence is TGTGCCAGCAGTTTTACCGGGACGGGGCTAGGAAAACTGTTTTTT. This sequence encodes CASSFTGTGLGKLFF. V and J are TRBV28 and TRBJ1-4; TRBD1 might be the D (5 bases). The CDR3 length is 15 residues. From germline, CDR1 is MDHEN and CDR2 SYDVKM. V was shortened by 3 bases and J by 10 bases, with 18 bases between the two germline ends.